The 21 T cell receptor beta chains presented below share a single source sample, sequenced in a study of control samples from healthy donors and cancer patients. Profiling relied on immunoSEQ multiplex PCR, and the TCRdb table lists in-frame clones only, not all of them. The sample data list some 180,000 clones. Sequenced: blood. The receptors were sampled from a woman younger than 45 in good health.

The V call is TRBV19, the J call TRBJ1-1; D unclear. CDR1 LNHDA and CDR2 SQIVND come from the germline V gene (reference sequence). CDR3 length: 11 residues. V lost 4 bases, J lost 7 bases, and 7 bases lay in between. The CDR3 here is CASSTGLEAFF. CDR3 nucleotides: TGTGCCAGTAGTACCGGGCTTGAAGCTTTCTTT. The full variable domain, in which reference TRBV19 and TRBJ1-1 provide the parts outside the CDR3, is DGGITQSPKYLFRKEGQNVTLSCEQNLNHDAMYWYRQDPGQGLRLIYYSQIVNDFQKGDIAEGYSVSREKKESFPLTVTSAQKNPTAFYLCASSTGLEAFFGQGTRLTVV.

The chain recombines TRBV10-1 with TRBJ1-1; unclear D gene. Between the trimmed V and J ends, which lost 6 bases and 1 base, there was a span of 9 bases. The CDR3 has 13 amino acids. Germline CDR1 and CDR2: WNHNN and SYGVQD (reference sequence). In DNA form, the CDR3 reads TGCGCCAGCAGAAGAACGGGGAACACTGAAGCTTTCTTT. Protein: CASRRTGNTEAFF.

The chain is built from TRBV5-4 and TRBJ1-1, with a weak D call TRBD1 (5 bases). The CDR3 loop spans 15 amino acids. Per the germline V gene, CDR1 is SGHNT and CDR2 is YYREEE (reference sequence). V lost 4 bases and J lost 1, with 14 bases in between. CDR3 sequence reads: CASSTATVANTEAFF. CDR3 nucleotide sequence: TGTGCCAGCAGCACCGCGACAGTAGCGAACACTGAAGCTTTCTTT.

The rearrangement uses TRBV23-1 and TRBJ1-6; D gene ambiguous. TRBV23-1 is classed as an ORF, of uncertain function. Trimming took 8 bases from V and 10 from J, leaving 15 bases between them. The CDR3 is 13 amino acids. The CDR3 coding sequence is TGCGCCAGCCGCCAGGCGGCGGCATCACCCCTCCACTTT. Translation: CASRQAAASPLHF.

This rearrangement joins TRBV2 to TRBJ1-2; 10 bases are shared with TRBD1. V lost 6 bases to trimming and J lost 8 bases; unmatched junction nucleotides: 12. The CDR3 runs to 15 residues. CDR1 SNHLY and CDR2 FYNNEI come from the germline V gene. CDR3 DNA sequence: TGTGCCAGCAGGAGGGGGCCGGGACAGGGGTTCGGCTACACCTTC. It is translated as CASRRGPGQGFGYTF.

The chain is built from TRBV7-2 and TRBJ1-2; D unclear. From germline, CDR1 is SGHTA and CDR2 FQGNSA. V was cut by 6 bases and J by 0 bases, with 11 bases left in between. The CDR3 loop spans 14 amino acids. The CDR3 loop reads CASRLKTANYGYTF. In DNA form, the CDR3 reads TGTGCCAGCAGACTTAAGACGGCTAACTATGGCTACACCTTC.

The chain has TRBV30 and TRBJ2-7, with 8 bases aligning to TRBD1. The CDR3 length is 14 residues. After removal of 4 bases from V and 3 bases from J, the junction contained 8 bases not matched to a gene. CDR1 and CDR2 from the germline V gene are GTSNPN and SVGIG (reference sequence). CDR3: CAWNEGQGDYEQYF. The CDR3 nucleotides are TGTGCCTGGAACGAAGGACAGGGTGACTACGAGCAGTACTTC.

The chain joins TRBV6-4 to TRBJ2-2, with TRBD1 matching over 7 bases. With V trimmed by 7 bases and J by 6 bases, 8 bases remained unmatched. There are 14 residues in the CDR3. Germline V gives CDR1 MRHNA, CDR2 SNTAGT. CDR3 DNA: TGTGCCAGCACGGCAGGGGGATCGGCCGGGGAGCTGTTTTTT. Amino acid sequence: CASTAGGSAGELFF.

The J gene is TRBJ1-2, the V gene TRBV7-9, with 11 bases fitting TRBD1. Germline V gene sequence: CDR1 SEHNR, CDR2 FQNEAQ (reference sequence). The CDR3 has 15 residues. Losses at the gene ends were 4 bases for V and 7 bases for J; bases not matched to a gene: 8. The CDR3, as DNA: TGTGCCAGCAGCTCAGCGGGACAGGGGGAAGGTGGCTACACCTTC. Its translation: CASSSAGQGEGGYTF.

The chain recombines TRBV4-1 with TRBJ2-5; 7 bases map to TRBD1. Trimming removed 4 bases from V and 2 bases from J; junction bases left unmatched: 7. This CDR3 has 15 amino acids. Germline loops: CDR1 MGHRA, CDR2 YSYEKL. CDR3 coding DNA: TGCGCCAGCAGCCTTCGGACAGGAATACAAGAGACCCAGTACTTC. Amino acids: CASSLRTGIQETQYF.

This sequence joins TRBV4-1 and TRBJ2-1; 11 bases are shared with TRBD2. The CDR3 length is 17 residues. V shed 4 bases, J shed 4 bases, and the junction held 9 bases outside the gene matches. CDR1 is MGHRA and CDR2 is YSYEKL in the germline V gene. CDR3 sequence (DNA): TGCGCCAGCAGCCGGACTACATTAGCGGGGGGGTACAATGAGCAGTTCTTC. Residues: CASSRTTLAGGYNEQFF.

CDR3 in DNA: TGTGCCAGCAGCGTAGGCACAGCTTCAACCTACGAGCAGTACTTC. It yields the protein CASSVGTASTYEQYF. V is TRBV9 and J is TRBJ2-7; D gene uncertain. Germline lookup yields CDR1 SGDLS and CDR2 YYNGEE. Trimming removed 0 bases at V and 2 bases at J, with 12 bases between. This CDR3 spans 15 amino acids.

This chain links TRBV2 with TRBJ1-4, with 8 bases aligning to TRBD1. J gave up 8 bases and V 5 bases, and 7 bases lay outside the gene matches. CDR1 is SNHLY, CDR2 FYNNEI, per germline. The CDR3 spans 14 residues. CDR3: CASSQDRGEEKLFF. CDR3 in DNA: TGTGCCAGCAGTCAAGACAGGGGAGAGGAAAAACTGTTTTTT.

To note about this clone: The sample has other DNA sequences that encode this CDR3 too. This sequence joins TRBV3-1 (or the pseudogene TRBV3-2) and TRBJ1-1; the D is unclear. Germline values: CDR1 LGHDT, CDR2 YNNKEL (reference sequence). Trimming removed 6 bases at V and 1 base at J, with 6 bases between. This CDR3 comprises 12 residues. The CDR3 DNA is TGTGCCAGCAGTCTAAGGAACACTGAAGCTTTCTTT. Translating gives CASSLRNTEAFF.

The chain uses TRBV12-5 and TRBJ1-5; a weak D match, TRBD1 (6 bases). CDR1 LGHNT and CDR2 FRNRAP come from the germline V gene. V gave up 4 bases and J gave up 2 bases, with 12 bases separating them. This CDR3 comprises 15 residues. Here the CDR3 reads CASGWQGFGNQPQHF. CDR3 DNA: TGTGCTAGTGGTTGGCAGGGGTTTGGCAATCAGCCCCAGCATTTT.

Considering frequency, this clone is medium-sized. This chain joins TRBV2 and TRBJ1-1; TRBD1 might be the D (5 bases). This CDR3 spans 13 amino acids. V was trimmed by 3 bases and J by 4 bases, leaving 9 bases between them. Germline V gives CDR1 SNHLY, CDR2 FYNNEI. CDR3 coding DNA: TGTGCCAGCAGTGACAGGGTGGGCACTGAAGCTTTCTTT. The encoded protein is CASSDRVGTEAFF.

The chain links TRBV30 to TRBJ1-4; maybe TRBD1 (5 bases). The CDR3 contains 14 residues. V was pared by 2 bases and J by 4 bases, with 11 bases between. Germline V CDR1 and CDR2: GTSNPN, SVGIG (reference sequence). This CDR3 reads CAWSWDGYNEKLFF. The CDR3 DNA is TGTGCCTGGAGTTGGGACGGCTATAATGAAAAACTGTTTTTT.

This sequence joins TRBV5-6 and TRBJ2-3; unclear D gene. V lost 3 bases to trimming and J lost 6 bases, with 17 bases between them. Germline V CDR1 and CDR2: SGHDT, YYEEEE. CDR3 length equals 15 residues. As DNA, the CDR3 is TGTGCCAGCAGCTCAAGGGCAAGGCAATCGGATACGCAGTATTTT. Translating gives CASSSRARQSDTQYF.

This sequence joins TRBV7-9 and TRBJ1-6, with 8 bases identical to TRBD1. V dropped 5 bases and J dropped 4; count of bases not matched to a gene: 7. Germline lookup yields CDR1 SEHNR and CDR2 FQNEAQ (reference sequence). The length of the CDR3 is 16 residues. CDR3 sequence: CASSPPGTGYNSPLHF. The CDR3 nucleotides are TGTGCCAGCAGCCCCCCCGGGACAGGTTATAATTCACCCCTCCACTTT.

The chain employs TRBV5-4 and TRBJ1-2, with no clear D. Germline CDR1 reads SGHNT; CDR2 reads YYREEE (reference sequence). V was trimmed by 2 bases and J by 6 bases, leaving 5 bases between them. The CDR3 is made up of 11 amino acids. CDR3 in amino acids: CASSFLHGYTF. The CDR3 DNA reads TGTGCCAGCAGCTTCCTGCATGGCTACACCTTC.

The chain combines TRBV19 with TRBJ1-3; D gene uncertain. With 0 bases removed from V and 4 bases from J, the gap between germline ends came to 16 bases. This CDR3 spans 17 amino acids. Germline V gene lookup returns CDR1 LNHDA and CDR2 SQIVND (reference sequence). CDR3 loop: CASSIDGTAGVGNTIYF. CDR3 DNA sequence: TGTGCCAGTAGTATAGATGGAACAGCGGGTGTCGGAAACACCATATATTTT. Full variable domain (missing parts from reference TRBV19 and TRBJ1-3): DGGITQSPKYLFRKEGQNVTLSCEQNLNHDAMYWYRQDPGQGLRLIYYSQIVNDFQKGDIAEGYSVSREKKESFPLTVTSAQKNPTAFYLCASSIDGTAGVGNTIYFGEGSWLTVV.